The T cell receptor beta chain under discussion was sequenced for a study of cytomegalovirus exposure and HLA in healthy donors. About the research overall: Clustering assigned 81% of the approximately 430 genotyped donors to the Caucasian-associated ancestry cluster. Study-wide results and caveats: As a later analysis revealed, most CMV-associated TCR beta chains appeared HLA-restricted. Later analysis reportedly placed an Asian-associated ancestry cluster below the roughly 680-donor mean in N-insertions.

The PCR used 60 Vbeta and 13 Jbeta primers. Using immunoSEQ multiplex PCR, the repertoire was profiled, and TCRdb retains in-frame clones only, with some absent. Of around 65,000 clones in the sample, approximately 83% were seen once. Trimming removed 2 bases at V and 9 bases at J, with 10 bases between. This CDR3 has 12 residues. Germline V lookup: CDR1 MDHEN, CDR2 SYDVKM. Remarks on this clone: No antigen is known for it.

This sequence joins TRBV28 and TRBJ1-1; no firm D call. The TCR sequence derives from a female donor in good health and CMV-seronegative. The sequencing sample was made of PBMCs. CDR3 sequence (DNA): TGTGCCAGCAGTTTAACTGGGCTACAAGCTTTCTTT. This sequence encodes CASSLTGLQAFF.